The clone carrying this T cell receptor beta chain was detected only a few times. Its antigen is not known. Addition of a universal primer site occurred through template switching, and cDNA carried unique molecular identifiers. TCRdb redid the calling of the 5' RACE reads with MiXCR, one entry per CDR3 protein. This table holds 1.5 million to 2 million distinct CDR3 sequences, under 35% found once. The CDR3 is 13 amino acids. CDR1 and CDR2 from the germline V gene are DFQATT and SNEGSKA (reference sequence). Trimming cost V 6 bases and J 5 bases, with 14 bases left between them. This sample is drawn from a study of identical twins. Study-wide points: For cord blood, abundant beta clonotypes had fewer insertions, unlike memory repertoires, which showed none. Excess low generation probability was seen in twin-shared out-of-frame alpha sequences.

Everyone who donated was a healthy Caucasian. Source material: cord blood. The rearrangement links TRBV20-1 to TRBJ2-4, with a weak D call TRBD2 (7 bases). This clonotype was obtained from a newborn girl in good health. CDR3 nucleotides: TGCAGTGCCCATGCGGGGGCCCAAAACATTCAGTACTTC. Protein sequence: CSAHAGAQNIQYF.